These 15 T cell receptor beta chains were all obtained from the same sample, sequenced in a study of T cell responses to AZD1222 COVID-19 vaccine. TCRdb's table, derived via immunoSEQ multiplex PCR, lists solely in-frame clones and lacks some. Among 100,000 to 150,000 clones, around 90% were seen once, and the ten largest hold about 1.5%. The sequencing used peripheral blood, collected on day 0 of AZD1222 vaccination. These receptors originate from an adult in good health.

This sequence joins TRBV19 and TRBJ2-5; tentatively, D is TRBD2 (5 bases). This CDR3 has 13 residues. V shed 2 bases and J shed 5 bases, with 9 bases lying between them. The germline V gene has CDR1 LNHDA and CDR2 SQIVND (reference sequence). The CDR3 here is CASSIQRRETQYF. The CDR3 bases are TGTGCCAGTAGTATACAGAGGAGGGAGACCCAGTACTTC.

In DNA, the CDR3 is TGCAGCGTTATAGTGGACTATGGCTACACCTTC. Its translation: CSVIVDYGYTF. This chain links TRBV29-1 with TRBJ1-2; D not resolved. The CDR3 length is 11 residues. CDR1 and CDR2 (germline): SQVTM, ANQGSEA. V dropped 5 bases and J dropped 3 bases, with 7 bases sitting between them.

The J gene is TRBJ1-1, the V gene TRBV25-1, with unresolved D. Germline V CDR1 and CDR2: MGHDK, SYGVNS. The CDR3 contains 11 residues. As DNA, the CDR3 is TGTGGTGTGGAGGCTAACACTGAAGCTTTCTTT. It is translated as CGVEANTEAFF.

The V gene is TRBV7-3, the J gene TRBJ1-2, with D perhaps matching TRBD1 (5 bases). CDR3 length: 15 amino acids. The germline CDR1 and CDR2 sequences are SGHTA and FQGTGA. V was clipped by 5 bases and J by 2 bases, with 15 bases between them. CDR3 coding DNA: TGTGCCAGCAGCGCATCCCCGGGACCAAACTATGGCTACACCTTC. This codes for CASSASPGPNYGYTF.

V gene TRBV6-5 combines with J gene TRBJ1-3; D is possibly TRBD1 (5 bases). CDR1 is MNHEY, CDR2 SVGAGI, per germline. V dropped 7 bases and J dropped 10 bases, with 23 bases sitting between them. This CDR3 contains 15 residues. CDR3 protein: CASTKLRQRGETIYF. CDR3 coding DNA: TGTGCCAGCACCAAACTAAGACAGCGGGGCGAGACCATATATTTT.

The chain combines TRBV28 with TRBJ2-5; D ambiguous. CDR1 and CDR2 (germline): MDHEN, SYDVKM. V was shortened by 3 bases and J by 4 bases, with 12 bases between the two germline ends. The CDR3 covers 14 residues. The chain's CDR3 is CASSLAHLAETQYF. Here the CDR3 DNA reads TGTGCCAGCAGTTTGGCACACCTCGCAGAGACCCAGTACTTC.

This clone was counted a few times. This chain links TRBV12-5 with TRBJ2-1; TRBD1 might be the D (6 bases). Germline-derived CDR1 and CDR2 are LGHNT and FRNRAP. CDR3 length: 14 amino acids. Trimming left V 3 bases short and J 8 bases short, with 14 bases between. The CDR3 sequence: CASGFSIGGDEQFF. The CDR3 nucleotides are TGTGCTAGTGGTTTTTCTATAGGGGGAGATGAGCAGTTCTTC.

The chain uses TRBV19 and TRBJ2-5; TRBD1 might be the D (6 bases). This CDR3 is 15 amino acids long. Germline CDR1 and CDR2: LNHDA and SQIVND (reference sequence). The V gene lost 5 bases and the J gene lost 4 bases, with 17 bases spanning the gap. The CDR3 spells CASSHGTGLAETQYF. The CDR3 DNA sequence: TGTGCCAGTAGTCATGGCACAGGGTTGGCAGAGACCCAGTACTTC.

The rearrangement joins TRBV18 to TRBJ1-1, with D tentatively TRBD1 (5 bases). Germline CDR1 is KGHSH and CDR2 is LQKENI. V lost 3 bases, J lost 1 base, and 9 bases lay in between. The CDR3 loop spans 14 amino acids. CDR3 in amino acids: CASSPRDSNTEAFF. As DNA, the CDR3 is TGTGCCAGCTCACCCCGGGACTCGAACACTGAAGCTTTCTTT.

The V gene is TRBV5-4, the J gene TRBJ1-1, with a tentative D call TRBD1 (5 bases). This CDR3 has 13 residues. CDR1 SGHNT and CDR2 YYREEE come from the germline V gene (reference sequence). The V end lost 4 bases, the J end lost 1 base, and 8 bases lay between the germline ends. CDR3 bases: TGTGCCAGCAGCAGGGGTGGGAACACTGAAGCTTTCTTT. Protein: CASSRGGNTEAFF. Using reference TRBV5-4 and TRBJ1-1 for the parts outside the CDR3, the full variable domain is ETGVTQSPTHLIKTRGQQVTLRCSSQSGHNTVSWYQQALGQGPQFIFQYYREEENGRGNFPPRFSGLQFPNYSSELNVNALELDDSALYLCASSRGGNTEAFFGQGTRLTVV.

The chain has TRBV2 and TRBJ1-1; 12 bases match TRBD1. With V trimmed by 6 bases and J by 2 bases, 7 bases remained unmatched. The CDR3 has 16 residues. Germline V gene sequence: CDR1 SNHLY, CDR2 FYNNEI. This chain's CDR3 is CASRRDRGRRNTEAFF. The CDR3 DNA reads as TGTGCCAGCAGGCGGGACAGGGGGCGCAGAAACACTGAAGCTTTCTTT.

The chain couples TRBV2 to TRBJ1-5; possible D gene TRBD1, 5 bases. The CDR3 contains 17 residues. The germline V gene encodes CDR1 SNHLY and CDR2 FYNNEI. V lost 7 bases to trimming and J lost 4 bases, with 23 bases between them. The CDR3 spells CASTPELGPLQNQPQHF. The CDR3 region has the DNA TGTGCCAGCACCCCGGAACTGGGACCGCTACAAAATCAGCCCCAGCATTTT.

The rearrangement joins TRBV2 to TRBJ2-3; 11 bases are a match to TRBD2. The CDR3 is 19 residues long. J lost 5 bases, V lost 0 bases, and 13 bases had no gene match. CDR1 and CDR2 (germline): SNHLY, FYNNEI. The CDR3 loop reads CASSEALGLAGGRVDTQYF. CDR3 nucleotide sequence: TGTGCCAGCAGTGAAGCTCTGGGGCTAGCGGGGGGCCGTGTAGATACGCAGTATTTT.

This clone occurred once. This chain links TRBV6-6 with TRBJ1-5, with D tentatively TRBD1 (5 bases). Germline assignment: CDR1 MNHNY and CDR2 SVGAGI (reference sequence). CDR3 length equals 16 residues. Deletions cut 6 bases from V and 10 bases from J, with 25 bases between. The DNA for the CDR3 is TGTGCCAGCAGCCACCCCCCGGGACGAGAGGTCAGCCCCCAGCATTTT. Residues: CASSHPPGREVSPQHF.

The V gene is TRBV30, the J gene TRBJ1-5, with D possibly matching TRBD1 (6 bases). Germline V gives CDR1 GTSNPN, CDR2 SVGIG (reference sequence). Between the trimmed V and J ends, which lost 0 bases and 8 bases, there was a span of 14 bases. The CDR3 spans 14 residues. CDR3: CAWSVRGLDEPQHF. CDR3 bases: TGTGCCTGGAGTGTGCGGGGGCTGGACGAGCCCCAGCATTTT.